These 18 T cell receptor beta chains were sequenced from one sample in a study of T cells in Graves' hyperthyroidism and ophthalmopathy. Researchers amplified the TCR beta CDR3 regions from RNA transcripts. A set of HTBI primers served as the primers for a first-round RT-PCR of the TCR CDR3. TCRdb analysed the multiplex PCR reads with MiXCR anew, one entry per CDR3 protein. The sample holds approximately 400,000 distinct CDR3 sequences; 25% are singletons and the top ten take 73%. The sequencing sample was made of blood. All receptors come from a man aged 50-59 years with Graves' hyperthyroidism.

V is TRBV6-1 and J is TRBJ2-1; TRBD1 agrees at 8 bases. Judging by the DNA end, TRBJ2-7 fits better; the J call may be wrong. The CDR3 is 15 residues long. CDR1 is MNHNS, CDR2 SASEGT, per germline. CDR3 DNA: TGTGCCAGCAGTGAAGCCCCGGGACAGGCTTTTGAGCAGTACTTC. This codes for CASSEAPGQAFEQYF.

This clonotype has ten or more counts. The J gene is TRBJ2-1, the V gene TRBV7-2; no firm D call. The V end lost 1 base, the J end lost 12 bases, and 7 bases lay between the germline ends. CDR1 is SGHTA, CDR2 FQGNSA, per germline. The CDR3 spans 11 residues. The CDR3 DNA reads as TGTGCCAGCAGCTTAGTATATGGGCAGTTCTTC. This translates into CASSLVYGQFF.

This clonotype was counted at least ten times. The gene calls are TRBV7-2 and TRBJ2-3; TRBD2 matches 15 bases. CDR1 SGHTA and CDR2 FQGNSA come from the germline V gene. Trimming took 5 bases from V and 4 from J; bases not matched to a gene: 7. The CDR3 contains 17 residues. CDR3: CASSPWTSGRAADTQYF. The CDR3 nucleotides are TGTGCCAGCAGCCCATGGACTAGCGGGAGGGCCGCAGATACGCAGTATTTT.

The CDR3 region is CASSQDHRAKTQYF. The DNA for the CDR3 is TGTGCCAGCAGCCAAGATCACAGGGCGAAGACCCAGTACTTC. This chain joins TRBV4-2 and TRBJ2-5; the D gene is possibly TRBD1 (6 bases). Germline CDR1 and CDR2: LGHNA and YNFKEQ. This CDR3 is built from 14 residues. The V end was cut by 0 bases, the J end by 6 bases, with 11 bases between.

In this sample, this clonotype turned up a few times. This chain uses TRBV27 with TRBJ1-2, with D tentatively TRBD1 (6 bases). Germline V gives CDR1 MNHEY, CDR2 SMNVEV (reference sequence). The CDR3 is made up of 16 amino acids. Trimming took off 5 bases at V and 2 bases at J, with 18 bases between the two ends. CDR3 sequence reads: CASSSVRGGTNYGYTF. The CDR3 DNA is TGTGCCAGCAGTAGTGTAAGGGGGGGAACAAACTATGGCTACACCTTC.

This clonotype was counted only a few times. V is TRBV20-1 and J is TRBJ2-1; the match to TRBD2 covers 8 bases. Germline-derived CDR1 and CDR2 are DFQATT and SNEGSKA (reference sequence). The V segment lost 2 bases and the J segment 7 bases; nucleotides outside the gene matches: 10. This CDR3 has 15 residues. CDR3 sequence reads: CSARRAGTRNNEQFF. The CDR3 bases are TGCAGTGCTAGACGGGCCGGGACTAGGAATAATGAGCAGTTCTTC.

The chain's CDR3 is CAIRGTGGSKELFF. The CDR3 DNA is TGTGCCATCAGAGGGACAGGGGGATCAAAGGAGCTGTTTTTT. The chain recombines TRBV10-3 with TRBJ2-2; 11 bases are a match to TRBD1. The germline CDR1 and CDR2 sequences are ENHRY and SYGVKD. With V trimmed by 6 bases and J by 10 bases, 7 bases remained unmatched. This CDR3 has 14 residues.

The rearrangement links TRBV24-1 to TRBJ2-3, with 7 bases identical to TRBD1. The V gene end was trimmed by 4 bases and the J gene end by 6 bases; junction bases not matched to a gene: 9. From germline, CDR1 is KGHDR and CDR2 SFDVKD. The CDR3 spans 15 residues. Written as DNA, the CDR3 is TGTGCCACCAGTGACCGAAAAACAGGGGCCGATACGCAGTATTTT. Translation gives CATSDRKTGADTQYF.

The sample holds many counts of this clonotype. This rearrangement joins TRBV28 to TRBJ2-7; possibly TRBD2 for D (6 bases). Germline V gene data show CDR1 as MDHEN and CDR2 as SYDVKM. The CDR3 runs to 15 residues. V shed 4 bases and J shed 1 base, with 14 bases lying between them. For the CDR3, the DNA is TGTGCCAGCAGTTCCCCCCGGGGGAGTTCCTACGAGCAGTACTTC. Protein: CASSSPRGSSYEQYF.

Ten or more counts support this clonotype. The CDR3 DNA reads as TGTGCCACCAGCAGACCAACAGGGGCTGGCGAGACCCAGTACTTC. It specifies CATSRPTGAGETQYF. This chain links TRBV15 with TRBJ2-5; TRBD1 matches 7 bases. V lost 2 bases to trimming and J lost 5 bases; unmatched junction nucleotides: 8. CDR3 size: 15 residues. Germline loops: CDR1 LNHNV, CDR2 YYDKDF (reference sequence).

V and J are TRBV10-3 and TRBJ1-1; D possibly corresponds to TRBD1 (5 bases). The V gene's germline CDR1 is ENHRY and CDR2 SYGVKD. The CDR3 consists of 16 residues. V gave up 7 bases and J gave up 1 base, with 19 bases separating them. Here the CDR3 DNA reads TGTGCCATCAAGGGTGGAGGGGCCTCGGGGAACACTGAAGCTTTCTTT. Translated: CAIKGGGASGNTEAFF.

CDR3 coding DNA: TGTGCCATCAGTCCGGGACAGGGGGCTGGAAATGAGCAGTACTTC. Translation: CAISPGQGAGNEQYF. The chain joins TRBV10-3 to TRBJ2-1; 12 bases agree with TRBD1. Judging by the DNA end, TRBJ2-7 fits better; the J call may be wrong. The CDR3 is 15 residues long. CDR1 is ENHRY, CDR2 SYGVKD, per germline.

As concerns this clonotype: A much larger clone lies one base from this, so it may be a read error. The genes are TRBV11-3 and TRBJ2-7, with 7 positions matching TRBD1. The CDR3 covers 14 residues. CDR1 is SGHNT, CDR2 YENEEA, per germline. CDR3 amino acids: CASTRGQTNYERYF. The CDR3 DNA reads TGTGCCAGCACCAGGGGACAGACGAACTACGAGCGGTACTTC.

This clonotype was seen many times. The V gene is TRBV3-1, the J gene TRBJ2-7, with 9 bases matching TRBD1. The germline V gene has CDR1 LGHDT and CDR2 YNNKEL (reference sequence). J was trimmed by 6 bases and V by 1 base; bases with no gene match: 7. The CDR3 spans 15 residues. The CDR3 sequence: CASSQVYGTGTEQYF. The CDR3 DNA reads TGTGCCAGCAGCCAAGTGTACGGGACAGGGACCGAGCAGTACTTC.

The table lists this clonotype with a few counts. The chain recombines TRBV7-9 with TRBJ2-3, with D uncertain. The ends were cut back, 0 bases at V and 4 bases at J, with 8 bases in the middle. Germline CDR1 is SEHNR and CDR2 is FQNEAQ (reference sequence). The CDR3 contains 14 residues. The CDR3 nucleotides are TGTGCCAGCAGCTTAGCGGGATCTGCAGATACGCAGTATTTT. Protein product: CASSLAGSADTQYF. Variable domain in full (rest from reference TRBV7-9 and TRBJ2-3): DTGVSQNPRHKITKRGQNVTFRCDPISEHNRLYWYRQTLGQGPEFLTYFQNEAQLEKSRLLSDRFSAERPKGSFSTLEIQRTEQGDSAMYLCASSLAGSADTQYFGPGTRLTVL.

The chain combines TRBV12-5 with TRBJ2-2, with 10 bases fitting TRBD2. CDR3 length equals 17 residues. Germline CDR1 LGHNT, CDR2 FRNRAP. J gave up 0 bases and V 7 bases, and 8 bases lay outside the gene matches. Here the CDR3 DNA reads TGTGCTAGTGAAAGGCTAGCGGGAGTCGCGAACACCGGGGAGCTGTTTTTT. Encoded protein: CASERLAGVANTGELFF.

This clonotype was counted ten times or more. The chain is built from TRBV20-1 and TRBJ1-1; possibly TRBD1 for D (5 bases). Trimming removed 3 bases from V and 3 bases from J, with 11 bases in between. CDR3 length: 13 residues. CDR1 and CDR2 from the germline V gene are DFQATT and SNEGSKA (reference sequence). In nucleotides, the CDR3 is TGCAGTGCTAGTCGGGGGTCGGACACTGAAGCTTTCTTT. It encodes CSASRGSDTEAFF.

This clonotype came up many times. The chain recombines TRBV15 with TRBJ2-1, with 7 bases identical to TRBD1. Germline values: CDR1 LNHNV, CDR2 YYDKDF (reference sequence). CDR3 length equals 13 residues. J lost 6 bases, V lost 5 bases, and 4 bases had no gene match. The CDR3 region is CATSSTGLNEQFF. The CDR3 DNA sequence: TGTGCCACCAGCTCGACAGGGCTCAATGAGCAGTTCTTC. Supplemented by reference TRBV15 and TRBJ2-1, the full variable domain reads DAMVIQNPRYQVTQFGKPVTLSCSQTLNHNVMYWYQQKSSQAPKLLFHYYDKDFNNEADTPDNFQSRRPNTSFCFLDIRSPGLGDTAMYLCATSSTGLNEQFFGPGTRLTVL.